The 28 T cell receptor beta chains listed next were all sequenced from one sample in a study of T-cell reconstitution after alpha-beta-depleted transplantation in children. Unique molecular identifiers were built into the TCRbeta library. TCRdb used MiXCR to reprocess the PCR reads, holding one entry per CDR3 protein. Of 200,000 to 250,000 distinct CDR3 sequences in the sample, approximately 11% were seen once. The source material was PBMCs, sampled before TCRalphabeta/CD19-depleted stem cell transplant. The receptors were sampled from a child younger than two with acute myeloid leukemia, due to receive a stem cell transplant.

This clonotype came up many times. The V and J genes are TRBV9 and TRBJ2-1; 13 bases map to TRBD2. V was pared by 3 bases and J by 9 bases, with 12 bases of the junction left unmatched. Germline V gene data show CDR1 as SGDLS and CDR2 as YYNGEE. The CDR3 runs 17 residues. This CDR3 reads CASSAPHGTSGTREQFF. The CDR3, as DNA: TGTGCCAGCAGCGCTCCCCACGGGACTAGCGGGACTCGTGAGCAGTTCTTC.

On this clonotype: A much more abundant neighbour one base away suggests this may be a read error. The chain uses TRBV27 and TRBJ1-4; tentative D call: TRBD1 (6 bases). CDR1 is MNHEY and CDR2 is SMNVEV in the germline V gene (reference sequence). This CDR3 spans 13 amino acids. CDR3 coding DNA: TGTACCAGCAGGGGACTTGGGAAAGGAAAACTGTTTTTT. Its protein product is CTSRGLGKGKLFF. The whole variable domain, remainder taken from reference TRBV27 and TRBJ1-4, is EAQVTQNPRYLITVTGKKLTVTCSQNMNHEYMSWYRQDPGLGLRQIYYSMNVEVTDKGDVPEGYKVSRKEKRNFPLILESPSPNQTSLYFCTSRGLGKGKLFFGSGTQLSVL.

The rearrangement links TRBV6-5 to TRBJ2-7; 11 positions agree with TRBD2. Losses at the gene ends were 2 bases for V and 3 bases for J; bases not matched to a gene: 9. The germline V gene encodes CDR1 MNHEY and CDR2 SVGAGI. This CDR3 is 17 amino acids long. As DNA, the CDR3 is TGTGCCAGCAGTTACGAGTCCGGGACTAGCGGAGGCTACGAGCAGTACTTC. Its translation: CASSYESGTSGGYEQYF.

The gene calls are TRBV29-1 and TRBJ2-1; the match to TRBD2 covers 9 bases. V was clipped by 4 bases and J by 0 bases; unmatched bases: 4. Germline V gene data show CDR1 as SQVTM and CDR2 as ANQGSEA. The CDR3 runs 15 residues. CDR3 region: CSVVGSGSSYNEQFF. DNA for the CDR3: TGCAGCGTTGTCGGTAGCGGGAGCTCCTACAATGAGCAGTTCTTC.

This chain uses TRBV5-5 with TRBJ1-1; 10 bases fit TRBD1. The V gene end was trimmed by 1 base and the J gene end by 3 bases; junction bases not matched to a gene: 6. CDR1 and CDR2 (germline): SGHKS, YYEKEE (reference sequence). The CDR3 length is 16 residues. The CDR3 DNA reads TGTGCCAGCAGCTTGAAGTGGGGACAGGGGTACACTGAAGCTTTCTTT. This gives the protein CASSLKWGQGYTEAFF.

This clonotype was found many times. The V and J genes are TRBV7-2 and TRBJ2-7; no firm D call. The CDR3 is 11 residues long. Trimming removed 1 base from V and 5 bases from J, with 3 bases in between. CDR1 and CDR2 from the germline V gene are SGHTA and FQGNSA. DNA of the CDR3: TGTGCCAGCAGCTTAGTAGACGAGCAGTACTTC. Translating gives CASSLVDEQYF. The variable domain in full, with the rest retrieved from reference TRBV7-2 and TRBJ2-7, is GAGVSQSPSNKVTEKGKDVELRCDPISGHTALYWYRQSLGQGLEFLIYFQGNSAPDKSGLPSDRFSAERTGGSVSTLTIQRTQQEDSAVYLCASSLVDEQYFGPGTRLTVT.

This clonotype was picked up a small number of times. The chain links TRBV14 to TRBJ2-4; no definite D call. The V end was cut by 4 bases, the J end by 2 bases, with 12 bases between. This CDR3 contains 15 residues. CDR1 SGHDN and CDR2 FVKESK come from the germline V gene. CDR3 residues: CASSRVGLTKNIQYF. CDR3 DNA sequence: TGTGCCAGCAGCCGCGTCGGGCTGACCAAAAACATTCAGTACTTC.

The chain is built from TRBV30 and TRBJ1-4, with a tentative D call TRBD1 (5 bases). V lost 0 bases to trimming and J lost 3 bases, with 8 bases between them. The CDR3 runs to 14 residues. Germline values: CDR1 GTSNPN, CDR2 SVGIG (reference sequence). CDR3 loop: CAWSVGASNEKLFF. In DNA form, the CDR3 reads TGTGCCTGGAGTGTAGGGGCGTCTAATGAAAAACTGTTTTTT. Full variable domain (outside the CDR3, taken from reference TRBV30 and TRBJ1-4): SQTIHQWPATLVQPVGSPLSLECTVEGTSNPNLYWYRQAAGRGLQLLFYSVGIGQISSEVPQNLSASRPQDRQFILSSKKLLLSDSGFYLCAWSVGASNEKLFFGSGTQLSVL.

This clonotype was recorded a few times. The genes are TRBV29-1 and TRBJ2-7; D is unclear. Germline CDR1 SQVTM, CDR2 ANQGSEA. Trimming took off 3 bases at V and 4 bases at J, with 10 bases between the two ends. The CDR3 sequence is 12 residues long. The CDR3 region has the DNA TGCAGCGTTGAGATGGGATTATACGAGCAGTACTTC. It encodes CSVEMGLYEQYF.

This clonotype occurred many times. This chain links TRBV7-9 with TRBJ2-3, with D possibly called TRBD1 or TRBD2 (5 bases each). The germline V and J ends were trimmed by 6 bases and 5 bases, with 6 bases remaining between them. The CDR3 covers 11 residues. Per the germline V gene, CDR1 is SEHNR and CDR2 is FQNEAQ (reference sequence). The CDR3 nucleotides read TGTGCCAGCAGGAGGGGAGATACGCAGTATTTT. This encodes CASRRGDTQYF.

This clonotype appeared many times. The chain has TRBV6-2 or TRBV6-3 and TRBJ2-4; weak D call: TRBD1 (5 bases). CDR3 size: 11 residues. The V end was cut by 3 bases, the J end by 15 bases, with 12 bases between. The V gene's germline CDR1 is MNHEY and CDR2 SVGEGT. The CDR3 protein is CASSYGAQGYF. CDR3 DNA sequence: TGTGCCAGCAGTTATGGGGCCCAGGGGTACTTC.

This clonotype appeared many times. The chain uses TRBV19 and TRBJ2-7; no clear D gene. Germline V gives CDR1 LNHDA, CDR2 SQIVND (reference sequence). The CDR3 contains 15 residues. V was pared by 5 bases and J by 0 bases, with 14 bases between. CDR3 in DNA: TGTGCCAGTAGTGTGACGAACGAGCGCTCCTACGAGCAGTACTTC. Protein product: CASSVTNERSYEQYF.

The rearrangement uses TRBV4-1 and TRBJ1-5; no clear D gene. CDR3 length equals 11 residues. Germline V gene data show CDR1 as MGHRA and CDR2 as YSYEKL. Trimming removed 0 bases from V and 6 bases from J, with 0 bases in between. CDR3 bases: TGCGCCAGCAGCCAAGATCAGCCCCAGCATTTT. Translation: CASSQDQPQHF.

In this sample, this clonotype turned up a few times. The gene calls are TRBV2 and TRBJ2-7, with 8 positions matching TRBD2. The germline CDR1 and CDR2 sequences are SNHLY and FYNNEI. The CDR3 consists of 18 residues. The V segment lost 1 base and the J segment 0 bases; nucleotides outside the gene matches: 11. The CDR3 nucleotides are TGTGCCAGCAGTGAAGACCCACCGACTAGCGCCTACTCCTACGAGCAGTACTTC. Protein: CASSEDPPTSAYSYEQYF. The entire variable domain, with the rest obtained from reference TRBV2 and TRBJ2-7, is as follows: EPEVTQTPSHQVTQMGQEVILRCVPISNHLYFYWYRQILGQKVEFLVSFYNNEISEKSEIFDDQFSVERPDGSNFTLKIRSTKLEDSAMYFCASSEDPPTSAYSYEQYFGPGTRLTVT.

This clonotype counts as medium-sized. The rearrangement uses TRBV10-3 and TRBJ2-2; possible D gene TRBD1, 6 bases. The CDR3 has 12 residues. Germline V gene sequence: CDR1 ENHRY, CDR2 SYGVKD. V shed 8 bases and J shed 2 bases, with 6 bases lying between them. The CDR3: CAIGTNTGELFF. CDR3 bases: TGTGCCATCGGGACAAACACCGGGGAGCTGTTTTTT.

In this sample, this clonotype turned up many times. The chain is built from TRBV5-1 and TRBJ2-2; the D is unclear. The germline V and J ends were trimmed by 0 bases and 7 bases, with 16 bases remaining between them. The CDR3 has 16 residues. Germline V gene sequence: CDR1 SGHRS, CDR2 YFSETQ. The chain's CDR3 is CASSLDLQNDYGELFF. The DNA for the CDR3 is TGCGCCAGCAGCTTGGATCTCCAGAATGATTACGGGGAGCTGTTTTTT.

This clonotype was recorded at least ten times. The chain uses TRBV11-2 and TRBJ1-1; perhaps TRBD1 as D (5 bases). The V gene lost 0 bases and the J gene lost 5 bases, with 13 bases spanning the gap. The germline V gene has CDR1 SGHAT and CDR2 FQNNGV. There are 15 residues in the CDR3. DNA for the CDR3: TGTGCCAGCAGCTTAGAATGGGGGTTTGGGACTGAAGCTTTCTTT. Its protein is CASSLEWGFGTEAFF.

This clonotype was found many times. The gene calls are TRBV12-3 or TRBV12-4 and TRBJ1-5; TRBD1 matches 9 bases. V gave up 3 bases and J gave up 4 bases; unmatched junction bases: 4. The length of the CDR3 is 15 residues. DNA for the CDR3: TGTGCCAGCAGTTTCGACAGGGGGGCGAATCAGCCCCAGCATTTT. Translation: CASSFDRGANQPQHF.

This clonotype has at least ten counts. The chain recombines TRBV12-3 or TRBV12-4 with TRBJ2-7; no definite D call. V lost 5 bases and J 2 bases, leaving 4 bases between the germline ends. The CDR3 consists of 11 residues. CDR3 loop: CASSRTYEQYF. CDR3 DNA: TGTGCCAGCAGTCGGACCTACGAGCAGTACTTC.

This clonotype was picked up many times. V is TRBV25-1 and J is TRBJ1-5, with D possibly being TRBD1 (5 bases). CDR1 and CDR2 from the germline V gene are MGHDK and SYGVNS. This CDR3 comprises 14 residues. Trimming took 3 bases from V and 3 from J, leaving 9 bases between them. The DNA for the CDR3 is TGTGCCAGCAGTGAGGGGGTTCTCAATCAGCCCCAGCATTTT. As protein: CASSEGVLNQPQHF.

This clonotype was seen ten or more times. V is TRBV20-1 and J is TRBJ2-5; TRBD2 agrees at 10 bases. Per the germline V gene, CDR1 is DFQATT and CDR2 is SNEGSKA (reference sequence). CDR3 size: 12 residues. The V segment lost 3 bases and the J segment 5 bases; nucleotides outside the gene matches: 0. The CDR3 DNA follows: TGCAGTGCTAGGACTAGCGGGGAGACCCAGTACTTC. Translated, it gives CSARTSGETQYF.

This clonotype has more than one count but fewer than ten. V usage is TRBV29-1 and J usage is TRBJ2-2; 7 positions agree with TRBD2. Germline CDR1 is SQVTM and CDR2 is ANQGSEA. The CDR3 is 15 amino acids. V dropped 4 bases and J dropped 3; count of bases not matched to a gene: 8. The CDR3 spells CSVGIGGGDTGELFF. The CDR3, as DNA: TGCAGCGTTGGCATCGGGGGAGGGGACACCGGGGAGCTGTTTTTT.

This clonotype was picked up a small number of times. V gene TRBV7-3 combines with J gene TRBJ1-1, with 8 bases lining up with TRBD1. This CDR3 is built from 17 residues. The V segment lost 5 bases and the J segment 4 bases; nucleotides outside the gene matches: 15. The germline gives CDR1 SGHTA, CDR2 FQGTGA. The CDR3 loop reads CASSELTPGGKGTEAFF. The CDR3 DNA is TGTGCCAGCAGCGAACTCACCCCAGGGGGCAAGGGCACTGAAGCTTTCTTT.

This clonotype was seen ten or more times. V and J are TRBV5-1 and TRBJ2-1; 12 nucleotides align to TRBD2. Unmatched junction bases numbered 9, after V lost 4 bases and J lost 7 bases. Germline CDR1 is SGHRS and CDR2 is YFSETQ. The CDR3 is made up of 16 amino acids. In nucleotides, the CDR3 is TGCGCCAGCAGCCCGACTAGCGGGAGATTTGGGAATGAGCAGTTCTTC. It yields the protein CASSPTSGRFGNEQFF.

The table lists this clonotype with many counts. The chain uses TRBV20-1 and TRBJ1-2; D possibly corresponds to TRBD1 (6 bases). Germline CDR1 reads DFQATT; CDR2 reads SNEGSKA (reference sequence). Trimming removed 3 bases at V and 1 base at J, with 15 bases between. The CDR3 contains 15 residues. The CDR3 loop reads CSASPYGGFNYGYTF. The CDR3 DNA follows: TGCAGTGCTAGCCCCTACGGGGGCTTTAACTATGGCTACACCTTC.

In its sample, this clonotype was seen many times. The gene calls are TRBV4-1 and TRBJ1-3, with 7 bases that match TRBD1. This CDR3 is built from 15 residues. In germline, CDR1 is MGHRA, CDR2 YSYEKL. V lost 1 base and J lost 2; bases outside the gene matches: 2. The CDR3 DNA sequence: TGCGCCAGCAGCCAAGGACAGGGACCTGGAAACACCATATATTTT. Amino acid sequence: CASSQGQGPGNTIYF.

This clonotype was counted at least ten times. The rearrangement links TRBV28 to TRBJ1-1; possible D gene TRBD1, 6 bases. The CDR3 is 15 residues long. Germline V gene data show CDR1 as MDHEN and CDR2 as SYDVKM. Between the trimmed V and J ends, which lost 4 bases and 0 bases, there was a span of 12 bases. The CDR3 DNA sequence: TGTGCCAGCAGTTGGCCCCAGGGGCTGAACACTGAAGCTTTCTTT. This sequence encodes CASSWPQGLNTEAFF.

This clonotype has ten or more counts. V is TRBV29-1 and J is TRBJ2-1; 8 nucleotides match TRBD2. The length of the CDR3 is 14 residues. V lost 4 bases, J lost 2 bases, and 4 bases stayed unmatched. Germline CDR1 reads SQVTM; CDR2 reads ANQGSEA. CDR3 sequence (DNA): TGCAGCGTTGCGGGCGGGAGGCCCTACAATGAGCAGTTCTTC. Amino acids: CSVAGGRPYNEQFF.